Listed below are T cell receptor beta chains from one sample, sequenced in a study of T cells in lung cancer brain metastases. Produced via immunoSEQ multiplex PCR; TCRdb's table is partial and in-frame only. The sample has over 1,000 clones, more than 70% seen once. The sequenced sample was tumor tissue from a brain metastasis. The source of these receptors is a woman aged 45-65 years with non-small cell lung cancer that had spread to the brain. Each CDR3 is given with its conserved first and last residue. A D gene is named only where the DNA matches it firmly. Rows give clone size only sometimes, using once, few, many, or a class for an expanded clone.

TRBJ1-1	TRBV7-9	.	.	TGTGCCAGCAGGTACCAGGGGATTCTGGGAGGCACTGAAGCTTTCTTT	CASRYQGILGGTEAFF
TRBJ1-1	TRBV5-4	.	.	TGTGCCAGCAGCGCTTCCACAGATGAGGCTTTCTTT	CASSASTDEAFF
TRBJ2-1	TRBV7-9	.	TRBD2	TGTGCCAGCAGCTTGGGACTAGCGGGGACAGGGGCCTACAATGAGCAGTTCTTC	CASSLGLAGTGAYNEQFF
TRBJ2-7	TRBV5-1	.	.	TGCGCCAGCAGCACACTCAGCTCCTACGAGCAGTACTTC	CASSTLSSYEQYF
TRBJ2-3	TRBV25-1	once	.	TGTGCCAGCAGTGAATTATGGGGCCCCGGTCCGCAGTATTTT	CASSELWGPGPQYF
TRBJ1-3	TRBV19	.	.	TGTGCCAGTAGTCCCAAACAGACTGGAAACACCATATATTTT	CASSPKQTGNTIYF
TRBJ2-3	TRBV5-6	.	.	TGTGCCAGCAGCTTGGTGGGAACGGGAGTCTTTAAGTATTTT	CASSLVGTGVFKYF
TRBJ2-4	TRBV5-1	.	.	TGCGCCAGCAGCTTTGCAGGGCGAGCCAAAAACATTCAGTACTTC	CASSFAGRAKNIQYF
TRBJ2-2	TRBV9	.	.	TGTGCCAGCAGCACGGTAGACACCGGGGAGCTGTTTTTT	CASSTVDTGELFF
TRBJ2-6	TRBV29-1	.	.	TGCAGCGTTGAAGAACAGGGCTCTGGGGCCAACGTCCTGACTTTC	CSVEEQGSGANVLTF
TRBJ2-5	TRBV6-1	.	.	TGTGCCAGCAGTGAAGCGGGGACCCAGTACTTC	CASSEAGTQYF
TRBJ2-5	TRBV29-1	.	TRBD2	TGCAGCGTCCGAGCGGGAGGGTACCAAGAGACCCAGTACTTC	CSVRAGGYQETQYF
TRBJ2-1	TRBV5-4	.	.	TGTGCCAGCAGCTTAGGAAGCGGGCTTTACAATAAGCAGTTCTTC	CASSLGSGLYNKQFF
TRBJ1-5	TRBV27	.	.	TGTGCCAGCAGTTCGGAGAAGAAGAGCAATCAGCCCCAGCATTTT	CASSSEKKSNQPQHF
TRBJ1-1	TRBV4-1	.	.	TGCGCCAGCAGCCCCCCGAGAATGAACACTGAAGCTTTCTTT	CASSPPRMNTEAFF
TRBJ1-2	TRBV7-8	.	.	TGTGCCAGCAGCTTAGCCCGGGACGCATCTGCTAACTATGGCTACACCTTC	CASSLARDASANYGYTF